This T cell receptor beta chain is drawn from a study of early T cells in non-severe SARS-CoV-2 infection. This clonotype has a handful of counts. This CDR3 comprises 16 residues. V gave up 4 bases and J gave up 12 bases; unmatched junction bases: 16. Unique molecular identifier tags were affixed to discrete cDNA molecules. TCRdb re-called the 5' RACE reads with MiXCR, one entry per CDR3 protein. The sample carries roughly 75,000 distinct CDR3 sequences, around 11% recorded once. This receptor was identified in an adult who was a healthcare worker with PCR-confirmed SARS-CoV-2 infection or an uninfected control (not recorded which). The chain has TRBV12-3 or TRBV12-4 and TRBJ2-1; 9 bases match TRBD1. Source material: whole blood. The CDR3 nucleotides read TGTGCCAGCAGTTCACAGGGGGCCGTCGGAACCGGGGTGCAGTTCTTC. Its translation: CASSSQGAVGTGVQFF.